This TCR beta chain is from a study of blood T cell repertoires in COVID-19. How the authors handled the data: Nucleated cell number was recorded as an estimate derived from reference gene primer amplification. Data came from immunoSEQ multiplex PCR; TCRdb stores just in-frame clones and leaves some out. The D gene and trimming were derived from the DNA, and the V and J assignments and clone size from that table. The data show 71,000 or so clones, 90% seen once. This CDR3 spans 16 amino acids. Germline CDR1 reads SNHLY; CDR2 reads FYNNEI. Losses at the gene ends were 2 bases for V and 0 bases for J; bases not matched to a gene: 4.

Material for sequencing was peripheral blood. This receptor was taken from a woman under 30 with acute or convalescent COVID-19. The V and J genes are TRBV2 and TRBJ2-4, with 7 nucleotides matching TRBD2. The CDR3 bases are TGTGCCAGCAGTGAATCCCTAGCGGTAGCCAAAAACATTCAGTACTTC. It translates to CASSESLAVAKNIQYF.